This T cell receptor (beta chain) was found in a study of shared clonotypes between healthy human individuals. Profiled with immunoSEQ multiplex PCR; TCRdb holds only in-frame clones, not every one. The data show 2,100,000 or so clones, around 95% seen once. Material for sequencing was naive CD4+ T cells sorted from blood. The subset here: CD45RA+ positively selected. The source is a man younger than 35 in good health.

CDR3 sequence: CASSLGWTDTGELFF. The CDR3 DNA follows: TGTGCCAGCAGCTTGGGGTGGACGGACACCGGGGAGCTGTTTTTT. The chain carries TRBV5-4 and TRBJ2-2; D gene ambiguous. CDR3 length: 15 amino acids. Looked up from germline, CDR1 is SGHNT and CDR2 is YYREEE (reference sequence). The V gene lost 0 bases and the J gene lost 3 bases, with 9 bases spanning the gap.